Each of the 19 T cell receptor beta chains below was sequenced from the same sample in a study of blood T cell repertoires in COVID-19. Measured with immunoSEQ multiplex PCR; TCRdb has only the in-frame clones, and not every one. This sample carries approximately 260,000 clones, approximately 89% of them seen once, and the ten largest clones take more than 8.5%. Source material: peripheral blood. Receptor source: a woman in her seventies with COVID-19, enrolled during active disease.

This sequence joins TRBV7-9 and TRBJ1-6; D may be TRBD1 (5 bases). The CDR3 is 17 residues long. Trimming removed 2 bases from V and 0 bases from J, with 11 bases in between. The germline gives CDR1 SEHNR, CDR2 FQNEAQ (reference sequence). The CDR3 protein is CASSLSTGGSYNSPLHF. Here the CDR3 DNA reads TGTGCCAGCAGCTTATCCACGGGGGGCTCCTATAATTCACCCCTCCACTTT.

This clone was observed once. The CDR3 is CASTAYYRNPNYGYTF. The CDR3 coding sequence is TGTGCCAGCACCGCCTATTACAGAAATCCTAACTATGGCTACACCTTC. The genes are TRBV13 and TRBJ1-2, with D uncertain. CDR1 and CDR2 from the germline V gene are PRHDT and FYEKMQ (reference sequence). V lost 7 bases, J lost 0 bases, and 18 bases lay in between. The CDR3 runs to 16 residues.

As regards this clone: A junction boundary mismatches the germline segment, possibly from a read error. In nucleotides, the CDR3 is TGTGCCATCAGTGAGTCCGGGAATCAGCCACAGCATTTT. Protein product: CAISESGNQPQHF. The chain employs TRBV10-3 and TRBJ1-5; D is ambiguous. This CDR3 is built from 13 residues. Germline V CDR1 and CDR2: ENHRY, SYGVKD.

V usage is TRBV4-2 and J usage is TRBJ1-4; 9 positions match TRBD1. In germline, CDR1 is LGHNA, CDR2 YNFKEQ. The ends lost 4 bases at V and 7 bases at J; junction bases unmatched: 4. The CDR3 runs to 14 residues. The CDR3 here is CASSPGTGREKLFF. In nucleotides, the CDR3 is TGTGCCAGCAGCCCCGGGACAGGGCGTGAAAAACTGTTTTTT.

The CDR3 DNA is TGTGCCAGCAGCCCCAACTCCTACGAGCAGTACTTC. Residues: CASSPNSYEQYF. The chain uses TRBV4-2 and TRBJ2-7; D remains unclear. There are 12 residues in the CDR3. V lost 4 bases, J lost 0 bases, and 4 bases lay in between. From germline, CDR1 is LGHNA and CDR2 YNFKEQ.

V is TRBV12-3 or TRBV12-4 and J is TRBJ2-7; 7 bases are shared with TRBD1. The CDR3 spans 12 residues. V dropped 6 bases and J dropped 6; count of bases not matched to a gene: 5. The DNA of the CDR3 is TGTGCCAGCAGAGCCCGGGACAGCGAGCAGTACTTC. Translated, it gives CASRARDSEQYF.

The V gene is TRBV3-1 (or the pseudogene TRBV3-2), the J gene TRBJ2-7; TRBD1 agrees at 10 bases. Germline V CDR1 and CDR2: LGHDT, YNNKEL (reference sequence). Germline trimming cut 6 bases from V and 5 bases from J; bases unmatched to any gene: 16. The CDR3 has 17 amino acids. The CDR3 here is CASSPIPLGTGANEQYF. The DNA of the CDR3 is TGTGCCAGCAGTCCTATCCCATTGGGGACAGGGGCTAACGAGCAGTACTTC.

This clone was seen a handful of times. The V and J genes are TRBV12-3 or TRBV12-4 and TRBJ1-1; possibly TRBD1 for D (5 bases). This CDR3 spans 12 amino acids. Trimming removed 6 bases from V and 4 bases from J, with 9 bases in between. CDR3 nucleotide sequence: TGTGCCAGCAGCCGGGGGGGCACTGAAGCTTTCTTT. This sequence encodes CASSRGGTEAFF.

This chain uses TRBV28 with TRBJ2-7, with 8 bases identical to TRBD1. The CDR3 extends over 16 amino acids. With V trimmed by 5 bases and J by 3 bases, 12 bases remained unmatched. CDR1 and CDR2 (germline): MDHEN, SYDVKM. The CDR3 is CASSRSVGQGYYEQYF. CDR3 nucleotides: TGTGCCAGCAGTCGTAGTGTTGGACAGGGCTACTACGAGCAGTACTTC.

The chain uses TRBV7-8 and TRBJ2-2, with 10 bases lining up with TRBD1. With V trimmed by 5 bases and J by 6 bases, 9 bases remained unmatched. Germline values: CDR1 SGHVS, CDR2 FQNEAQ. This CDR3 comprises 16 residues. The CDR3 nucleotides are TGTGCCAGCAGCACACGGACAGGGGGTTTATCCGGGGAGCTGTTTTTT. Its protein is CASSTRTGGLSGELFF.

The chain links TRBV29-1 to TRBJ2-5, with 11 bases lining up with TRBD2. Germline V lookup: CDR1 SQVTM, CDR2 ANQGSEA. J was trimmed by 4 bases and V by 5 bases; bases with no gene match: 0. The CDR3 runs 12 residues. The CDR3 sequence: CSVLAGGETQYF. Here the CDR3 DNA reads TGCAGCGTTCTAGCGGGAGGAGAGACCCAGTACTTC.

The chain carries TRBV4-1 and TRBJ2-2; D remains ambiguous. CDR3 size: 15 residues. Germline V lookup: CDR1 MGHRA, CDR2 YSYEKL. Between the trimmed V and J ends, which lost 4 bases and 6 bases, there was a span of 15 bases. CDR3 residues: CASSPILRSPGELFF. DNA for the CDR3: TGCGCCAGCAGCCCCATTTTGCGATCCCCCGGGGAGCTGTTTTTT.

This chain links TRBV12-3 or TRBV12-4 with TRBJ1-1, with D uncertain. V shed 3 bases and J shed 11 bases, with 10 bases lying between them. This CDR3 is built from 11 residues. CDR3 DNA sequence: TGTGCCAGCAGTTTGGCCAGGAAGGCTTTCTTT. This sequence encodes CASSLARKAFF.

CDR3 nucleotide sequence: TGTGCCAGCAGCTTATCTAGCGGGAGAATTCATGAGCAGTTCTTC. Protein: CASSLSSGRIHEQFF. V usage is TRBV7-9 and J usage is TRBJ2-1; 10 nucleotides line up with TRBD2. This CDR3 has 15 residues. The V gene's germline CDR1 is SEHNR and CDR2 FQNEAQ (reference sequence). V dropped 2 bases and J dropped 8; count of bases not matched to a gene: 6.

The chain couples TRBV3-1 (or the pseudogene TRBV3-2) to TRBJ2-7; TRBD2 agrees at 8 bases. Germline V gives CDR1 LGHDT, CDR2 YNNKEL (reference sequence). J gave up 0 bases and V 4 bases, and 11 bases lay outside the gene matches. The CDR3 has 17 residues. The CDR3 DNA reads as TGTGCCAGCAGCCCCCCCCTCTTAGCGGGGAGCTCCTACGAGCAGTACTTC. This sequence encodes CASSPPLLAGSSYEQYF.

The chain is built from TRBV28 and TRBJ2-1; 10 bases fit TRBD2. The CDR3 extends over 18 amino acids. CDR1 is MDHEN and CDR2 is SYDVKM in the germline V gene. The V gene end was trimmed by 10 bases and the J gene end by 2 bases; junction bases not matched to a gene: 17. The CDR3 DNA reads TGTGCCAACAGCAGACTTCGGACTAGCGGTTTTACCTACAATGAGCAGTTCTTC. Amino acid sequence: CANSRLRTSGFTYNEQFF.

This clone appeared a few times. The V call is TRBV27, the J call TRBJ1-1; TRBD1 matches at 7 bases. The V segment lost 2 bases and the J segment 5 bases; nucleotides outside the gene matches: 14. Germline values: CDR1 MNHEY, CDR2 SMNVEV (reference sequence). The CDR3 has 17 amino acids. The CDR3 sequence: CASSLPPRQGIHTEAFF. In DNA form, the CDR3 reads TGTGCCAGCAGTTTACCGCCCCGACAGGGAATCCATACTGAAGCTTTCTTT.

The genes are TRBV19 and TRBJ1-5, with 8 bases lining up with TRBD1. Germline assignment: CDR1 LNHDA and CDR2 SQIVND (reference sequence). V was pared by 5 bases and J by 11 bases, with 17 bases of the junction left unmatched. The CDR3 runs to 16 residues. As DNA, the CDR3 is TGTGCCAGTAGTCCCGATCTGGACAGGGCGGGTTCAGCCCAGCATTTT. Encoded protein: CASSPDLDRAGSAQHF.

V is TRBV5-6 and J is TRBJ1-5, with D possibly being TRBD1 (5 bases). Germline V lookup: CDR1 SGHDT, CDR2 YYEEEE. This CDR3 has 17 amino acids. Trimming stripped 2 bases from V and 0 bases from J, with 15 bases between. CDR3 sequence: CASSFFPTEYSNQPQHF. The CDR3 DNA is TGTGCCAGCAGCTTTTTCCCGACAGAATATAGCAATCAGCCCCAGCATTTT. The entire variable domain, with the rest obtained from reference TRBV5-6 and TRBJ1-5, is as follows: DAGVTQSPTHLIKTRGQQVTLRCSPKSGHDTVSWYQQALGQGPQFIFQYYEEEERQRGNFPDRFSGHQFPNYSSELNVNALLLGDSALYLCASSFFPTEYSNQPQHFGDGTRLSIL.